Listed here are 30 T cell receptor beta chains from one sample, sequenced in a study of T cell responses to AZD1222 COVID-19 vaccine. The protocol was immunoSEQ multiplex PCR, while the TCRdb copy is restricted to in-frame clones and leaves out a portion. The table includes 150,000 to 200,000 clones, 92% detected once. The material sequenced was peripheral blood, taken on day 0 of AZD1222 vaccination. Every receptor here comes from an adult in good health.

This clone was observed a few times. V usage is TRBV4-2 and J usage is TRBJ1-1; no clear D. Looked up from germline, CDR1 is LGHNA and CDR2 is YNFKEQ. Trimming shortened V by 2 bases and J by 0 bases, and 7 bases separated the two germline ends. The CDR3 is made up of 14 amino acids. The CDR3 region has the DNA TGTGCCAGCAGCCAAAGTGGCATGAACACTGAAGCTTTCTTT. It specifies CASSQSGMNTEAFF.

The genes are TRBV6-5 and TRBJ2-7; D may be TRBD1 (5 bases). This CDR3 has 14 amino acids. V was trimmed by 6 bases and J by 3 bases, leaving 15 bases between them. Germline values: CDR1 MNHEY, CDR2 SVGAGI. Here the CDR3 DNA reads TGTGCCAGCAGCTGGGCAGGGCCAAACTACGAGCAGTACTTC. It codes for CASSWAGPNYEQYF.

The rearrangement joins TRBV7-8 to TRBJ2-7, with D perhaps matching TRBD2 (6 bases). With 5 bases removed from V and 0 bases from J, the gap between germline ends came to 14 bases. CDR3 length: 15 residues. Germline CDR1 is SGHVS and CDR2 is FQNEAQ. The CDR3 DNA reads TGTGCCAGCAGCCCGGGACTCCAAAGCTCCTACGAGCAGTACTTC. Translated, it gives CASSPGLQSSYEQYF.

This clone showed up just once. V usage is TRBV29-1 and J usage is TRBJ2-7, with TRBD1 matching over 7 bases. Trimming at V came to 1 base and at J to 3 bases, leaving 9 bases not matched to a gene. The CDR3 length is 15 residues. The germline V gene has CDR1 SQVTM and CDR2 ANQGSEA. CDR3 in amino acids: CSVEVPGGPRYEQYF. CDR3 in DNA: TGCAGCGTTGAAGTTCCAGGGGGACCACGCTACGAGCAGTACTTC.

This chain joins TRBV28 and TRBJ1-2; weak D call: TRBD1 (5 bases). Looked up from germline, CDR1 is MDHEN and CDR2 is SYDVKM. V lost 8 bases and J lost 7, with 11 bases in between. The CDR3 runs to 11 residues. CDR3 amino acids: CASGGVRGYTF. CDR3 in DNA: TGTGCCAGCGGGGGGGTACGTGGCTACACCTTC.

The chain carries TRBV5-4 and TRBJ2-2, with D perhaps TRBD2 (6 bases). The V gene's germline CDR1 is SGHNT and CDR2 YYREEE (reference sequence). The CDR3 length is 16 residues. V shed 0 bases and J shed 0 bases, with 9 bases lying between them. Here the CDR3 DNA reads TGTGCCAGCAGCTTGGCCGGCGGGGCGAACACCGGGGAGCTGTTTTTT. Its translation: CASSLAGGANTGELFF.

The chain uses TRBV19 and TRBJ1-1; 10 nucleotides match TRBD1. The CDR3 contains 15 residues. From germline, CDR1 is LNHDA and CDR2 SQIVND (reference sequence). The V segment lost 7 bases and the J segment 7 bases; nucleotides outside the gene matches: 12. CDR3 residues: CASTPLDRGRVEAFF. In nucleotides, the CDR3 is TGTGCCAGTACCCCACTAGACAGGGGGCGCGTTGAAGCTTTCTTT.

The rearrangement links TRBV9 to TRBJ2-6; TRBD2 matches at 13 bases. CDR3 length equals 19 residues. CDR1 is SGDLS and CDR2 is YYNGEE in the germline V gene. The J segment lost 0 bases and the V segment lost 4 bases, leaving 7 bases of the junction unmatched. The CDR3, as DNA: TGTGCCAGCAGCTTCCGGACTAGCGGGGGAAGCTCTGGGGCCAACGTCCTGACTTTC. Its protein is CASSFRTSGGSSGANVLTF. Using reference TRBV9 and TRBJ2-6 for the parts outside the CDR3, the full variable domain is DSGVTQTPKHLITATGQRVTLRCSPRSGDLSVYWYQQSLDQGLQFLIQYYNGEERAKGNILERFSAQQFPDLHSELNLSSLELGDSALYFCASSFRTSGGSSGANVLTFGAGSRLTVL.

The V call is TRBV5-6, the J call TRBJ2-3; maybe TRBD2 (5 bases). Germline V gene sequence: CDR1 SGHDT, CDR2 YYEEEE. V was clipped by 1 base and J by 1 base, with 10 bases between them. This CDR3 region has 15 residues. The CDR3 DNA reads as TGTGCCAGCAGCTTGCAGACTACTGGCACAGATACGCAGTATTTT. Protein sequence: CASSLQTTGTDTQYF.

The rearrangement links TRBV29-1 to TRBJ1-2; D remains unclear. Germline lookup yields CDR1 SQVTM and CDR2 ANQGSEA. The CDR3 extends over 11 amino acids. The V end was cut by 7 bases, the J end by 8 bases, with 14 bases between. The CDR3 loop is CSGRTPNGYTF. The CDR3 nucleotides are TGCAGCGGGCGGACGCCGAACGGCTACACCTTC.

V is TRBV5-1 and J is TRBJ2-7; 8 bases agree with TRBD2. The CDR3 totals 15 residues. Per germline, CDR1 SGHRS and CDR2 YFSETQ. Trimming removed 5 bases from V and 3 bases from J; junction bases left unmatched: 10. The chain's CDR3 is CASSYLAGGNYEQYF. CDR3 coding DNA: TGCGCCAGCAGTTACCTAGCGGGTGGTAACTACGAGCAGTACTTC.

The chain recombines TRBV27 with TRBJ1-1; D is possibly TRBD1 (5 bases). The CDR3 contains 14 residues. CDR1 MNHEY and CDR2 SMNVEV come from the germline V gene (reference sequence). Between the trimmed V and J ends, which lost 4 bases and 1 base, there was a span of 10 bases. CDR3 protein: CASSSGAPNTEAFF. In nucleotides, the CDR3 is TGTGCCAGCAGTTCCGGGGCGCCGAACACTGAAGCTTTCTTT.

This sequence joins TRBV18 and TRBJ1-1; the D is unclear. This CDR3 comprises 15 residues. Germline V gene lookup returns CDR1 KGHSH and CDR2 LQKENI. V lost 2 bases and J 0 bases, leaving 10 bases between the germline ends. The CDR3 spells CASSPSSAMNTEAFF. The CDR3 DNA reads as TGTGCCAGCTCACCATCTTCAGCAATGAACACTGAAGCTTTCTTT.

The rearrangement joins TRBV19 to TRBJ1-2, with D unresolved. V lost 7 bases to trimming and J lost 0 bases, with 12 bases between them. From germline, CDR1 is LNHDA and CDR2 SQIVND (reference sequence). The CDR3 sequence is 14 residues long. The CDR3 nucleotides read TGTGCCAGTACCCCGGTAGAAGCTAACTATGGCTACACCTTC. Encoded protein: CASTPVEANYGYTF.

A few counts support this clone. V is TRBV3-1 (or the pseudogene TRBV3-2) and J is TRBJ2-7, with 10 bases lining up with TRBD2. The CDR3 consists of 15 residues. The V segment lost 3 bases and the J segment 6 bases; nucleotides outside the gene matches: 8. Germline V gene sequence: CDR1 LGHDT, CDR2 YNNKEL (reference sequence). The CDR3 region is CASSQIAGGRLEQYF. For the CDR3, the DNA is TGTGCCAGCAGCCAGATAGCGGGAGGACGGCTCGAGCAGTACTTC.

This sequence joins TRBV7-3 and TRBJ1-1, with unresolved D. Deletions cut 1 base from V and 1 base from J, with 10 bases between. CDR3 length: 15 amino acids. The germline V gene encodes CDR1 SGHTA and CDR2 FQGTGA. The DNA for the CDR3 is TGTGCCAGCAGCTTAAGGTCTGGAGCGAACACTGAAGCTTTCTTT. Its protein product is CASSLRSGANTEAFF.

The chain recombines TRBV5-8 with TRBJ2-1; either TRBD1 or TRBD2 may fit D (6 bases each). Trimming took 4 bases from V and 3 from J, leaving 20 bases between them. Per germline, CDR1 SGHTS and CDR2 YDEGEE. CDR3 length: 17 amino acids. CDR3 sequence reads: CASSLLGGDSLYNEQFF. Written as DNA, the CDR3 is TGTGCCAGCAGCCTATTGGGGGGCGATAGCCTCTACAATGAGCAGTTCTTC.

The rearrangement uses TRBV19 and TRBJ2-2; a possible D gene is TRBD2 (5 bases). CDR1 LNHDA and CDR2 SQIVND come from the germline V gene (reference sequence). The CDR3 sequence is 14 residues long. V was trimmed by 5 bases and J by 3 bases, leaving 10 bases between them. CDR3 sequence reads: CASSAGWHTGELFF. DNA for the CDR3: TGTGCCAGTAGTGCGGGCTGGCACACCGGGGAGCTGTTTTTT. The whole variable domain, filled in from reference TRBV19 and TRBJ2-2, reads DGGITQSPKYLFRKEGQNVTLSCEQNLNHDAMYWYRQDPGQGLRLIYYSQIVNDFQKGDIAEGYSVSREKKESFPLTVTSAQKNPTAFYLCASSAGWHTGELFFGEGSRLTVL.

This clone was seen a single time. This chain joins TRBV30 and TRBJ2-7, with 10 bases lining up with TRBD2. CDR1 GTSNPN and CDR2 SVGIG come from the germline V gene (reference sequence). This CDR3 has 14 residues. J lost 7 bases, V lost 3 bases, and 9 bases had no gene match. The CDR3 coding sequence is TGTGCCTGGAGGGATAGCGGGGGGTCTAGGGAGCAGTACTTC. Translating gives CAWRDSGGSREQYF.

The CDR3 DNA is TGTGCCAGCAGCTACGGAGCGGGAGTAACCACAGATACGCAGTATTTT. Translating it yields CASSYGAGVTTDTQYF. The V gene is TRBV5-6, the J gene TRBJ2-3; TRBD2 matches 8 bases. The CDR3 length is 16 residues. Losses at the gene ends were 3 bases for V and 2 bases for J; bases not matched to a gene: 8. CDR1 SGHDT and CDR2 YYEEEE come from the germline V gene.

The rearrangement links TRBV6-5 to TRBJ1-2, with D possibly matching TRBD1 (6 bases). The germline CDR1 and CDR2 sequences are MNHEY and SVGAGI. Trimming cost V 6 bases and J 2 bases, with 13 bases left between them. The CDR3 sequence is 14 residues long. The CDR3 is CASSTRDTNYGYTF. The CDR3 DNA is TGTGCCAGCAGCACCCGGGACACCAACTATGGCTACACCTTC.

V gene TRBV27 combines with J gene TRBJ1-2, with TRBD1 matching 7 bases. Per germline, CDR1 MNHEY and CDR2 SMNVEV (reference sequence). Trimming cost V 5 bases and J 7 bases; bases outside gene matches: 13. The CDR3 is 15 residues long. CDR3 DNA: TGTGCCAGCAGTCCGGGGGGGGGACAGCTTTTTGGCTACACCTTC. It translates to CASSPGGGQLFGYTF.

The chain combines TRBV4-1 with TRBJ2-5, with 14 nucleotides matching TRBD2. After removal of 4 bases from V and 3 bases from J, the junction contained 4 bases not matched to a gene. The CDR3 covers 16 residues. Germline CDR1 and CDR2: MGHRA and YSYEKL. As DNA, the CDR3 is TGCGCCAGCAGCCCGGGGACTAGCGGGAGAAAAGAGACCCAGTACTTC. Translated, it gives CASSPGTSGRKETQYF.

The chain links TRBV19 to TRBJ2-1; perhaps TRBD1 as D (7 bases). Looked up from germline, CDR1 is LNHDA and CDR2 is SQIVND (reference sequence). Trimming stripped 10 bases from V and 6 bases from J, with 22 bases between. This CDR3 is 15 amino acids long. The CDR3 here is CATSRATGRSNEQFF. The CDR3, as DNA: TGTGCCACCTCCCGTGCGACAGGGAGGTCCAATGAGCAGTTCTTC.

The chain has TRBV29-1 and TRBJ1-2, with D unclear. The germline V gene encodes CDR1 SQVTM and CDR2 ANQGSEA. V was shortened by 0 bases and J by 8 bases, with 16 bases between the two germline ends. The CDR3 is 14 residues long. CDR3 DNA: TGCAGCGTTGAAGATGGGAGCAGTCTACGAGGCTACACCTTC. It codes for CSVEDGSSLRGYTF.

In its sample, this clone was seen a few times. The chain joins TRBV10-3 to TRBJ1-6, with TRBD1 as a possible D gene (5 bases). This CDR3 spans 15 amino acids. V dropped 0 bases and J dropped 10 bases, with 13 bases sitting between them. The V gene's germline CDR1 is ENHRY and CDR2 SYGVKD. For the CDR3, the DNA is TGTGCCATCAGTGAGTCCCCTCCTAGGGGATCACCCCTCCACTTT. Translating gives CAISESPPRGSPLHF.

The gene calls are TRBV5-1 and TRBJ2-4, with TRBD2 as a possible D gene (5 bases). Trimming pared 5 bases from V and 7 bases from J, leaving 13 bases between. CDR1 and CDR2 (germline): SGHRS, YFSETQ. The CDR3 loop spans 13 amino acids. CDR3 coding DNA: TGCGCCAGCAGTTACGGGGATTTGAACATTCAGTACTTC. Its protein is CASSYGDLNIQYF.

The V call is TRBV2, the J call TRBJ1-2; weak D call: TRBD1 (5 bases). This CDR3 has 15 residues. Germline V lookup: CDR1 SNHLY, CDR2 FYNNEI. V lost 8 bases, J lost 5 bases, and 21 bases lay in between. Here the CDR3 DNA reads TGTGCCAGCCTACACCCCGGGGGGGTAAGGTATGGCTACACCTTC. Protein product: CASLHPGGVRYGYTF.

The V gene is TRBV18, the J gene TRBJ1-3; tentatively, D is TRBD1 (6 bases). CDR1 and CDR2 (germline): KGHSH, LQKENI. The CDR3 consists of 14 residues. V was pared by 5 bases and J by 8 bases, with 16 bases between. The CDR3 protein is CASSDQGFRDTIYF. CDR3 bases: TGTGCCAGCTCAGACCAGGGGTTCCGTGACACCATATATTTT.

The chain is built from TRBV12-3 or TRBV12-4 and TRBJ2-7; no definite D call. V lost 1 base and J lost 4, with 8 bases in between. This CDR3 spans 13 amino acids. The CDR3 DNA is TGTGCCAGCAGTTTAGTGGGAAAATACGAGCAGTACTTC. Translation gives CASSLVGKYEQYF.